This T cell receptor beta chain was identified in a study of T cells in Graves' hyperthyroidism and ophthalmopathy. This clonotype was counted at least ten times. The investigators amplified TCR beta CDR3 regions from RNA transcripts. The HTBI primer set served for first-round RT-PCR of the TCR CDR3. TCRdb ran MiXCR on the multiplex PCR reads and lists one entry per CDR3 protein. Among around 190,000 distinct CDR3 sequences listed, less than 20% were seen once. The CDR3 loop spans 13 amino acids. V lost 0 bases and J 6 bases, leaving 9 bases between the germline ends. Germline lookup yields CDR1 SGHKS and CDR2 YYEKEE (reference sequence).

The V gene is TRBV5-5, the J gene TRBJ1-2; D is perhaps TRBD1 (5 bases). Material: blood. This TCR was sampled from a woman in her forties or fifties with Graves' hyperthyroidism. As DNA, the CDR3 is TGTGCCAGCAGCTTGGCAGGGCGCGATGGCTACACCTTC. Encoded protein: CASSLAGRDGYTF. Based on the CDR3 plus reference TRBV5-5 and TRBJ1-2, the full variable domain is DAGVTQSPTHLIKTRGQQVTLRCSPISGHKSVSWYQQVLGQGPQFIFQYYEKEERGRGNFPDRFSARQFPNYSSELNVNALLLGDSALYLCASSLAGRDGYTFGSGTRLTVV.